This T cell receptor (beta chain) was captured in a study of blood T cell repertoires in COVID-19. In this sample, this clone turned up a few times. Assay used: immunoSEQ multiplex PCR; TCRdb lists only in-frame clones, some missing. This table has around 50,000 clones, 90% appearing once. V lost 3 bases and J lost 11, with 13 bases in between. Per the germline V gene, CDR1 is LNHDA and CDR2 is SQIVND (reference sequence). This CDR3 is built from 13 residues. This TCR was sampled from a human donor in a cohort sampled during active COVID-19. Input material: peripheral blood. V usage is TRBV19 and J usage is TRBJ2-2; weak D call: TRBD2 (6 bases). The CDR3 reads CASSIGAGLELFF. The CDR3 DNA follows: TGTGCCAGTAGTATTGGAGCGGGCCTCGAGCTGTTTTTT.